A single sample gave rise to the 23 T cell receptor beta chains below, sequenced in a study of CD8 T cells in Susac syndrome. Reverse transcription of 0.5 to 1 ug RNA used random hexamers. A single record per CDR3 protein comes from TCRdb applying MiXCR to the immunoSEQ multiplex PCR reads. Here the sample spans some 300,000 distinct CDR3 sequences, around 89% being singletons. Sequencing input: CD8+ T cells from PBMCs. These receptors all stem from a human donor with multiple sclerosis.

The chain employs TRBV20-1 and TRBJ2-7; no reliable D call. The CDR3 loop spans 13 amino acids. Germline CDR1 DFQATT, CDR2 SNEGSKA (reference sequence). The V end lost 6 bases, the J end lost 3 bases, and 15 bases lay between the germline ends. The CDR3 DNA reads TGCAGTGCCCGACACGGTGACGTCTACGAGCAGTACTTC. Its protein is CSARHGDVYEQYF.

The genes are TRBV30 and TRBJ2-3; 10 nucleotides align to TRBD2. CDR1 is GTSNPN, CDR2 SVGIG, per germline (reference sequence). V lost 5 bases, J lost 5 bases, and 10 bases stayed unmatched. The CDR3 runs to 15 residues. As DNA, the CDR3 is TGTGCCTGGGGCAGAATAGCGGGAGGCAGAGATACGCAGTATTTT. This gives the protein CAWGRIAGGRDTQYF.

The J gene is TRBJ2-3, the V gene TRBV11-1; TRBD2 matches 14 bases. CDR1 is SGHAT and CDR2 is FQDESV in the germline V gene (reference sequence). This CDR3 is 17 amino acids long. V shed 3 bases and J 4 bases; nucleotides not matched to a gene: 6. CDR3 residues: CASSLGTSGRRSDTQYF. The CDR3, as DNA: TGTGCCAGCAGCTTGGGGACTAGCGGGAGAAGGTCAGATACGCAGTATTTT.

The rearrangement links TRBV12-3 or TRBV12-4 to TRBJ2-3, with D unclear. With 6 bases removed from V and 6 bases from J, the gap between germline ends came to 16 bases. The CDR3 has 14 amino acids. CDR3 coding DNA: TGTGCCAGCAGCCACATTACACTCGGGGATACGCAGTATTTT. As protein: CASSHITLGDTQYF.

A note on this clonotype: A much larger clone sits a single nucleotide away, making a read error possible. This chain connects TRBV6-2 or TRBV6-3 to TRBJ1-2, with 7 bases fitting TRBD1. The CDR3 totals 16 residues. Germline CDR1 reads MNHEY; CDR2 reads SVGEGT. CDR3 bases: TGTGCCAGCAGTTACTCCCGGACAGGCTGGGACTATGACTACACCTTC. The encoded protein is CASSYSRTGWDYDYTF.

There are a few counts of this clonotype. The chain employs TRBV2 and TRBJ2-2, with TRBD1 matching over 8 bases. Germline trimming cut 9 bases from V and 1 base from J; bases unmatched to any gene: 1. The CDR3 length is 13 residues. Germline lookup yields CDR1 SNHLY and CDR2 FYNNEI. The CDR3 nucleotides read TGTGCCAGGGGACAGGAGAACACCGGGGAGCTGTTTTTT. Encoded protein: CARGQENTGELFF.

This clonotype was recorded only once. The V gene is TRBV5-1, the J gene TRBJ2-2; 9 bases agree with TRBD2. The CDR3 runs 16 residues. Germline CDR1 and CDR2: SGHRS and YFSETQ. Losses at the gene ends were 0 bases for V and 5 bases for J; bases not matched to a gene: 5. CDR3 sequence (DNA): TGCGCCAGCAGCTTGGAGGGGACTAGCCTGACCGGGGAGCTGTTTTTT. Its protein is CASSLEGTSLTGELFF.

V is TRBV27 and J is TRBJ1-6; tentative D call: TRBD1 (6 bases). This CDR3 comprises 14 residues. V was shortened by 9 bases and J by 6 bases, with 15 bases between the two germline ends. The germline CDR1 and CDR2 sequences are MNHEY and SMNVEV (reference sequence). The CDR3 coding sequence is TGTGCCAGTCAACAGGGCGCCGGTAATTCACCCCTCCACTTT. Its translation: CASQQGAGNSPLHF.

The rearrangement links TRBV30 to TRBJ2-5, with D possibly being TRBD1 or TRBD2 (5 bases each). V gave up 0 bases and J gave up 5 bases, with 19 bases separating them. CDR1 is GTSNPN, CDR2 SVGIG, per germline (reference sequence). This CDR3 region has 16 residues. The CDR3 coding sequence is TGTGCCTGGAGTGTACTCCCCTCGCTAGAGGGGGAGACCCAGTACTTC. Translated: CAWSVLPSLEGETQYF.

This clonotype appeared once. CDR3 DNA: TGTGCCTGGAGGGGACCGGGAGACTACAATGAGCAGTTCTTC. Translating gives CAWRGPGDYNEQFF. The chain links TRBV30 to TRBJ2-1, with a tentative D call TRBD2 (6 bases). V lost 3 bases to trimming and J lost 3 bases, with 12 bases between them. CDR1 and CDR2 from the germline V gene are GTSNPN and SVGIG (reference sequence). The CDR3 is made up of 14 amino acids. Based on the CDR3 plus reference TRBV30 and TRBJ2-1, the full variable domain is SQTIHQWPATLVQPVGSPLSLECTVEGTSNPNLYWYRQAAGRGLQLLFYSVGIGQISSEVPQNLSASRPQDRQFILSSKKLLLSDSGFYLCAWRGPGDYNEQFFGPGTRLTVL.

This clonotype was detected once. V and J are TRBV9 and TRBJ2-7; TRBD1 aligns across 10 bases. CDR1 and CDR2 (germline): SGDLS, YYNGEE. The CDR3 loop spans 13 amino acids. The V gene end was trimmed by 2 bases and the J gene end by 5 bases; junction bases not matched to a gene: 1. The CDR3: CASSVTGGDEQYF. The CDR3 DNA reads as TGTGCCAGCAGCGTGACAGGGGGCGACGAGCAGTACTTC.

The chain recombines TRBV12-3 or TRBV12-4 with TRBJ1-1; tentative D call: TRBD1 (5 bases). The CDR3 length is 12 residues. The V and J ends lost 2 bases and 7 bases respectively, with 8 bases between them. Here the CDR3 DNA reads TGTGCCAGCAGTTTATCCGGGGGTGAAGCTTTCTTT. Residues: CASSLSGGEAFF.

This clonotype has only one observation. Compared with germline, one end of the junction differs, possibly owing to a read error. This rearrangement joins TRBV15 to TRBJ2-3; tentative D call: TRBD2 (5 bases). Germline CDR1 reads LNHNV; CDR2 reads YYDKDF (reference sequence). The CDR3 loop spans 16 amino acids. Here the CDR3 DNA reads TGTGCCACCAGCAGACCTCCCGAGGCTAGCTCAGATACGCAGTTTTTT. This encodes CATSRPPEASSDTQFF.

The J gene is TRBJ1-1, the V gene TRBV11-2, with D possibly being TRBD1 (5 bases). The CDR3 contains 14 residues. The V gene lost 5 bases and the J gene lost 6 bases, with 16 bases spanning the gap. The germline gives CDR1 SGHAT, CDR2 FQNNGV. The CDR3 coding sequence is TGTGCCAGCAGCACCCCCAATTTGGGGGCTGAAGCTTTCTTT. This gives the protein CASSTPNLGAEAFF.

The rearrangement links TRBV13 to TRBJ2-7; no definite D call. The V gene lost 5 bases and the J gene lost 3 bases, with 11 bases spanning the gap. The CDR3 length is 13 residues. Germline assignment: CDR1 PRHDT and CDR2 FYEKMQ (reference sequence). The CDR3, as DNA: TGTGCCAGCAGCCCCCCTGGGAACTACGAGCAGTACTTC. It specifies CASSPPGNYEQYF.

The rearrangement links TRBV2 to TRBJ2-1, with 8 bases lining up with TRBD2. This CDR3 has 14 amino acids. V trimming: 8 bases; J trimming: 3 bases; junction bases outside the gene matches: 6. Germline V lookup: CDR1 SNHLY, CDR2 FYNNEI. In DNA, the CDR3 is TGTGCCAGCGGGGTAGCGGGGTACTACAATGAGCAGTTCTTC. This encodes CASGVAGYYNEQFF.

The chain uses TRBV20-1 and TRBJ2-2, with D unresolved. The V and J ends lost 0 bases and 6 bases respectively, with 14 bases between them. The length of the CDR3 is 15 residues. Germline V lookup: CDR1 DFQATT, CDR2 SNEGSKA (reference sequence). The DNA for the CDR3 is TGCAGTGCTAGAGATGGCACTACCCCAGCCGGGGAGCTGTTTTTT. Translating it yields CSARDGTTPAGELFF.

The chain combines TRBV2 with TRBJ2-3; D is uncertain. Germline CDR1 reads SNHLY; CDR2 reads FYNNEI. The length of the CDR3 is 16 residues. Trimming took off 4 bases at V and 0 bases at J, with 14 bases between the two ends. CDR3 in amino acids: CASSGVGTSSTDTQYF. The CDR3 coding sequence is TGTGCCAGCAGTGGGGTTGGCACGAGTAGCACAGATACGCAGTATTTT.

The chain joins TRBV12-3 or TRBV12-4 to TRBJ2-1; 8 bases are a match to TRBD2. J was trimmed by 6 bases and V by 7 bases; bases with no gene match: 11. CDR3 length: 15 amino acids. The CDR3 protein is CASTGGGDDANEQFF. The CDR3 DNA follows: TGTGCCAGCACCGGGGGGGGCGATGATGCCAATGAGCAGTTCTTC.

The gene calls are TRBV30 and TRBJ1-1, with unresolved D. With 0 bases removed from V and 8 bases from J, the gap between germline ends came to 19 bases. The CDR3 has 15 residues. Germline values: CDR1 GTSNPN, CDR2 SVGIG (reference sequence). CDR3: CAWSVLYPPEVEAFF. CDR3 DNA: TGTGCCTGGAGTGTACTATACCCTCCGGAGGTAGAAGCTTTCTTT.

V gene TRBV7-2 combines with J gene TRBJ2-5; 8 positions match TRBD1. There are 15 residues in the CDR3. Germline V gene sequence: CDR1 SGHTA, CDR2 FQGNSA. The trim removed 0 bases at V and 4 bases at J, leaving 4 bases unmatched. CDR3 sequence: CASSLADRAGETQYF. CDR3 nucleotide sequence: TGTGCCAGCAGCTTAGCGGACAGGGCGGGAGAGACCCAGTACTTC.

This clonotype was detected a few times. DNA for the CDR3: TGCAGCGTTGAAGGCTCAGTGGGGGTTCGAGATAATGAGCAGTTCTTC. It codes for CSVEGSVGVRDNEQFF. The rearrangement links TRBV29-1 to TRBJ2-1; tentatively, D is TRBD1 or TRBD2 (5 bases each). The germline CDR1 and CDR2 sequences are SQVTM and ANQGSEA. This CDR3 spans 16 amino acids. Trimming removed 1 base at V and 7 bases at J, with 20 bases between.

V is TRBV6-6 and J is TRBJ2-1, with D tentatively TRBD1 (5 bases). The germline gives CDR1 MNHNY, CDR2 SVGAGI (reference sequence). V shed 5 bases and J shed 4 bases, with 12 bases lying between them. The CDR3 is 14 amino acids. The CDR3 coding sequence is TGTGCCAGCAGTGCCCAGACAGATTACAATGAGCAGTTCTTC. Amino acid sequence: CASSAQTDYNEQFF.